This is a list of T cell receptor beta chains from one sample in a study of blood T cell repertoires in COVID-19. The repertoire was sequenced with immunoSEQ multiplex PCR; TCRdb's copy has only in-frame clones and lacks some. In the table there are some 73,000 clones, about 93% of which are singletons. Source material: peripheral blood. The receptors here all came from a human donor in a cohort sampled during active COVID-19. Each CDR3 is given with its conserved first and last residue. Clone size is shown for a subset of rows, as once, few, many or a class of expanded clone.

v_gene	j_gene	abundance	CDR3aa
TRBV13	TRBJ1-3	.	CASSPGGGGNTIYF
TRBV5-6	TRBJ2-5	once	CASSGLNRQETQYF
TRBV3-1/TRBV3-2	TRBJ2-2	.	CASSSAGELFF
TRBV4-3	TRBJ2-5	once	CASSQGTSGGAGETQYF
TRBV29-1	TRBJ2-3	once	CSVVKSRTDTQYF
TRBV5-1	TRBJ2-1	.	CASSSAGGLYNEQFF
TRBV9	TRBJ1-4	.	CASSVTGRTNEKLFF
TRBV4-2	TRBJ2-7	.	CASSQDGYRTGTRLGEQYF
TRBV25-1	TRBJ2-7	.	CASSGRTSGKYEQYF
TRBV3-1/TRBV3-2	TRBJ2-7	many	CASSQGGEVYEQYF
TRBV11-2	TRBJ1-4	.	CASSFGQPGTNEKLFF
TRBV27	TRBJ2-7	.	CASSFGQGDYEQYF
TRBV7-2	TRBJ2-1	.	CASSTRGDHNEQFF
TRBV2	TRBJ2-1	.	CASSARRGQGAGEQFF
TRBV5-1	TRBJ1-1	.	CASSLMTESMEAFF
TRBV6-5	TRBJ1-1	.	CASSYRDTKGAFF
TRBV19	TRBJ2-7	.	CATEAGQGYYEQYF
TRBV18	TRBJ1-1	.	CASSPTLTVAFF
TRBV18	TRBJ2-7	.	CASSLPGQGRDEQYF
TRBV6-6	TRBJ2-7	.	CASSILAGGSYEQYF
TRBV2	TRBJ2-2	.	CASIRDSNTGELFF
TRBV5-6	TRBJ2-5	.	CASSSSRDSLKETQYF
TRBV28	TRBJ1-1	.	CASRTLGRTGNTEAFF
TRBV5-4	TRBJ2-5	.	CASSLAGTSGETYRQETQYF
TRBV27	TRBJ2-7	.	CASSSLSTGVLEQYF
TRBV10-3	TRBJ2-7	.	CASEGLAREQYF
TRBV19	TRBJ1-4	.	CASTTDRINEKLFF
TRBV3-1/TRBV3-2	TRBJ2-7	.	CASSHRTGTYEQYF
TRBV19	TRBJ2-7	.	CASSWGGQGYEQYF
TRBV6-2/TRBV6-3	TRBJ1-1	.	CASSYSSGRVGTEAFF
TRBV15	TRBJ2-5	.	CATSRDREGTQYF
TRBV19	TRBJ1-2	.	CASSIAPRRPTDYYTF
TRBV11-2	TRBJ1-3	.	CASSSRTAGNTIYF
TRBV2	TRBJ1-1	.	CASSTMTGDTEAFF
TRBV7-9	TRBJ1-2	.	CASSPQGGANYGYTF
TRBV6-5	TRBJ2-3	.	CASSYSRRTDTQYF
TRBV6-5	TRBJ2-3	.	CASSYSSSGGTDTQYF
TRBV7-9	TRBJ1-4	.	CASSIRGSNEKLFF
TRBV6-5	TRBJ2-7	many	CASTQARSEQYF
TRBV7-2	TRBJ1-2	.	CASSSNRVGSIDGYTF
TRBV5-6	TRBJ2-1	.	CASSPSPLAGVNNEQFF
TRBV5-1	TRBJ2-7	once	CASSPSAQGSYEQYF
TRBV7-9	TRBJ1-1	.	CASTAKQKLNTEAFF
TRBV5-1	TRBJ2-7	.	CASSLDRDSGYEQYF
TRBV2	TRBJ2-7	.	CASKVQGPAYEQYF
TRBV9	TRBJ2-3	once	CASSVGLAGSGADTQYF
TRBV5-1	TRBJ2-7	.	CASSFGVEQYF
TRBV30	TRBJ1-5	.	CAWSRGGATQPQHF
TRBV5-1	TRBJ2-5	.	CASSRLAGGSEETQYF
TRBV5-1	TRBJ2-3	.	CASSRGTDTQYF
TRBV7-9	TRBJ1-1	once	CAGGQVNTEAFF
TRBV4-1	TRBJ1-6	.	CASSQELGRSPLHF
TRBV27	TRBJ2-2	once	CASSFRSLNTGELFF
TRBV28	TRBJ2-5	.	CASVSRLNQETQYF
TRBV10-3	TRBJ2-7	.	CAISGRDPSGVAYEQYF